Below are 6 T cell receptor beta chains sequenced from a single sample in a study of blood T cell repertoires in COVID-19 (dated by TCRdb to the early 2020s). Library preparation was by the immunoSEQ multiplex PCR assay. Imported from immuneACCESS, the table was reduced by TCRdb to in-frame sequences with V and J called. These copies leave out some clones; in studies compared against another copy, an unresolved V gene accounts for under half, and the cause of the remainder is not known. The sample includes around 26,000 clones, with approximately 78% observed a single time. The ten largest account for roughly 8.9% of the sample. Sequenced input: peripheral blood. These receptors were collected from a human donor in a cohort sampled during active COVID-19.

The rearrangement links TRBV7-2 to TRBJ2-7, with TRBD1 matching over 9 bases. The germline V gene has CDR1 SGHTA and CDR2 FQGNSA. The CDR3 is 17 amino acids. V shed 5 bases, J shed 0 bases, and the junction held 11 bases outside the gene matches. As DNA, the CDR3 is TGTGCCAGCAGCCGTTCGGATACAGGGGGCAACTCCTACGAGCAGTACTTC. Its translation: CASSRSDTGGNSYEQYF.

V and J are TRBV7-3 and TRBJ2-1, with TRBD1 matching over 7 bases. The CDR3 is made up of 15 amino acids. After removal of 5 bases from V and 6 bases from J, the junction contained 10 bases not matched to a gene. The germline gives CDR1 SGHTA, CDR2 FQGTGA. The CDR3 DNA sequence: TGTGCCAGCAGCCGGGGCGCAGGGGGATCCAATGAGCAGTTCTTC. Translated: CASSRGAGGSNEQFF.

The V call is TRBV9, the J call TRBJ1-1, with 11 nucleotides matching TRBD1. V trimming: 0 bases; J trimming: 1 base; junction bases outside the gene matches: 5. The CDR3 contains 17 residues. Germline loops: CDR1 SGDLS, CDR2 YYNGEE. This CDR3 is CASSVEDRGRGNTEAFF. The CDR3 region has the DNA TGTGCCAGCAGCGTAGAGGACAGGGGGCGCGGGAACACTGAAGCTTTCTTT.

This clone is a singleton in its sample. The chain uses TRBV28 and TRBJ2-1; D is possibly TRBD1 (6 bases). The CDR3 covers 16 residues. CDR1 and CDR2 from the germline V gene are MDHEN and SYDVKM. Between the trimmed V and J ends, which lost 3 bases and 4 bases, there was a span of 16 bases. CDR3 protein: CASSFHPQGLYNEQFF. DNA of the CDR3: TGTGCCAGCAGTTTTCACCCACAGGGTTTGTACAATGAGCAGTTCTTC. The complete variable domain, with remaining parts taken from reference TRBV28 and TRBJ2-1, reads DVKVTQSSRYLVKRTGEKVFLECVQDMDHENMFWYRQDPGLGLRLIYFSYDVKMKEKGDIPEGYSVSREKKERFSLILESASTNQTSMYLCASSFHPQGLYNEQFFGPGTRLTVL.

The genes are TRBV11-2 and TRBJ1-1, with 7 bases that match TRBD1. CDR1 and CDR2 from the germline V gene are SGHAT and FQNNGV. CDR3 size: 14 residues. With 3 bases clipped from V and 2 bases from J, the junction kept 3 bases outside the gene matches. In DNA form, the CDR3 reads TGTGCCAGCAGCTTCCACAGGGGAAACACTGAAGCTTTCTTT. It translates to CASSFHRGNTEAFF.

This chain links TRBV9 with TRBJ2-6; D is unclear. There are 17 residues in the CDR3. The V gene's germline CDR1 is SGDLS and CDR2 YYNGEE. Trimming stripped 1 base from V and 0 bases from J, with 11 bases between. CDR3 region: CASSVLTGNSGANVLTF. DNA for the CDR3: TGTGCCAGCAGCGTACTCACGGGTAACTCTGGGGCCAACGTCCTGACTTTC.